Below are 19 T cell receptor beta chains sequenced from a single sample in a study of Ad26.COV2.S vaccination and SARS-CoV-2 variants. Sequenced by immunoSEQ multiplex PCR; TCRdb stores in-frame clones only, minus some. The top ten hold about 1.7% of the sample, which has about 400,000 clones, approximately 92% seen once. Treatment in this sample: around 19 received Ad26.COV2.S at low or high dose, single or two shots; several received placebo; per-sample allocation not given. Sampling was done on day 63 after the first vaccine or placebo injection. The source material was peripheral blood, sampled in a trial of Ad26.COV2.S vaccine versus placebo. The source is a person between 18 and 59 years old who received the Ad26.COV2.S COVID-19 vaccine or a placebo.

The chain employs TRBV28 and TRBJ1-1; D perhaps matches TRBD1 (5 bases). V lost 5 bases, J lost 1 base, and 14 bases lay in between. Germline values: CDR1 MDHEN, CDR2 SYDVKM. The CDR3 loop spans 15 amino acids. CDR3 sequence (DNA): TGTGCCAGCAGTGCGAGCGGACACCAGAACACTGAAGCTTTCTTT. Amino acid sequence: CASSASGHQNTEAFF.

V and J are TRBV18 and TRBJ2-1, with TRBD1 identical over 7 bases. Unmatched junction bases numbered 6, after V lost 5 bases and J lost 5 bases. This CDR3 region has 14 residues. Germline loops: CDR1 KGHSH, CDR2 LQKENI. The CDR3 coding sequence is TGTGCCAGCTCAATTTTACAGGGGAACAATGAGCAGTTCTTC. Its translation is CASSILQGNNEQFF.

J is TRBJ2-2 and V is TRBV10-1, with 9 bases that match TRBD1. The J segment lost 7 bases and the V segment lost 4 bases, leaving 7 bases of the junction unmatched. The CDR3 contains 15 residues. Germline V gene data show CDR1 as WNHNN and CDR2 as SYGVQD (reference sequence). The CDR3 sequence is CASSGHRGRVGELFF. For the CDR3, the DNA is TGCGCCAGCAGTGGGCACAGGGGGCGAGTCGGGGAGCTGTTTTTT.

The chain links TRBV7-2 to TRBJ2-5; a weak D match, TRBD1 (6 bases). Germline loops: CDR1 SGHTA, CDR2 FQGNSA. This CDR3 is built from 15 residues. Trimming left V 4 bases short and J 5 bases short, with 17 bases between. As DNA, the CDR3 is TGTGCCAGCAGCTCCCCCCAGGGGCTATGGGAGACCCAGTACTTC. Translation: CASSSPQGLWETQYF.

This rearrangement joins TRBV18 to TRBJ1-2; maybe TRBD1 (5 bases). CDR3 length: 13 residues. The V end lost 6 bases, the J end lost 6 bases, and 14 bases lay between the germline ends. Germline-derived CDR1 and CDR2 are KGHSH and LQKENI. The CDR3, as DNA: TGTGCCAGCTCCTACGGTGGGGGTAATGGCTACACCTTC. Translating it yields CASSYGGGNGYTF.

The chain carries TRBV30 and TRBJ2-7; D not resolved. This CDR3 has 15 residues. The germline gives CDR1 GTSNPN, CDR2 SVGIG (reference sequence). V was cut by 1 base and J by 1 base, with 14 bases left in between. This CDR3 reads CAWSAHPGGSYEQYF. For the CDR3, the DNA is TGTGCCTGGAGTGCCCATCCCGGTGGGTCCTACGAGCAGTACTTC.

The chain couples TRBV5-6 to TRBJ1-1, with 7 bases lining up with TRBD1. Trimming cost V 2 bases and J 6 bases; bases outside gene matches: 7. CDR1 SGHDT and CDR2 YYEEEE come from the germline V gene. This CDR3 contains 14 residues. The CDR3 region is CASSFSPGQPEAFF. The DNA of the CDR3 is TGTGCCAGCAGCTTCTCTCCGGGACAGCCTGAAGCTTTCTTT.

The J gene is TRBJ2-3, the V gene TRBV7-2; D is unresolved. The CDR3 sequence is 12 residues long. Trimming cost V 3 bases and J 2 bases, with 3 bases left between them. Germline V lookup: CDR1 SGHTA, CDR2 FQGNSA. The CDR3 nucleotides read TGTGCCAGCAGCTTTAACACAGATACGCAGTATTTT. Residues: CASSFNTDTQYF. Using reference TRBV7-2 and TRBJ2-3 for the parts outside the CDR3, the full variable domain is GAGVSQSPSNKVTEKGKDVELRCDPISGHTALYWYRQSLGQGLEFLIYFQGNSAPDKSGLPSDRFSAERTGGSVSTLTIQRTQQEDSAVYLCASSFNTDTQYFGPGTRLTVL.

The chain carries TRBV7-2 and TRBJ2-2; 9 positions agree with TRBD1. With 5 bases clipped from V and 7 bases from J, the junction kept 11 bases outside the gene matches. The germline CDR1 and CDR2 sequences are SGHTA and FQGNSA. The CDR3 runs to 16 residues. The CDR3 DNA is TGTGCCAGCAGCATAACCCGGGACAGGGCTAACGGGGAGCTGTTTTTT. Protein product: CASSITRDRANGELFF.

This chain joins TRBV7-2 and TRBJ2-6; TRBD1 agrees at 10 bases. The CDR3 loop spans 13 amino acids. With V trimmed by 6 bases and J by 11 bases, 4 bases remained unmatched. CDR1 and CDR2 (germline): SGHTA, FQGNSA. CDR3 DNA sequence: TGTGCCAGCAGGGCCGGGACAGGGGACGTCCTGACTTTC. Its translation is CASRAGTGDVLTF.

The rearrangement joins TRBV5-4 to TRBJ2-5; unclear D gene. V lost 0 bases and J 5 bases, leaving 11 bases between the germline ends. The germline V gene encodes CDR1 SGHNT and CDR2 YYREEE (reference sequence). The CDR3 totals 14 residues. This CDR3 is CASSLGSPWETQYF. The CDR3 nucleotides are TGTGCCAGCAGCTTGGGCTCACCGTGGGAGACCCAGTACTTC.

CDR3 amino acids: CASSLEAPYEQYF. DNA for the CDR3: TGTGCCAGCAGCTTAGAGGCCCCCTACGAGCAGTACTTC. The V call is TRBV7-2, the J call TRBJ2-7, with D unresolved. Trimming pared 1 base from V and 2 bases from J, leaving 6 bases between. Germline CDR1 SGHTA, CDR2 FQGNSA. The length of the CDR3 is 13 residues.

The chain couples TRBV7-8 to TRBJ2-7; D possibly corresponds to TRBD1 (5 bases). The V end lost 2 bases, the J end lost 7 bases, and 6 bases lay between the germline ends. The CDR3 is made up of 11 amino acids. Germline CDR1 reads SGHVS; CDR2 reads FQNEAQ. The CDR3 nucleotides read TGTGCCAGCAGCTTAACAGGAGAGCAGTACTTC. This encodes CASSLTGEQYF.

This chain joins TRBV3-1 (or the pseudogene TRBV3-2) and TRBJ2-4; TRBD2 aligns across 7 bases. CDR3 length: 21 amino acids. The J segment lost 1 base and the V segment lost 0 bases, leaving 18 bases of the junction unmatched. The germline V gene encodes CDR1 LGHDT and CDR2 YNNKEL (reference sequence). In DNA, the CDR3 is TGTGCCAGCAGCCAAGAAGGGCCCCGGACTAGATCGGACGTGGCCAAAAACATTCAGTACTTC. Amino acid sequence: CASSQEGPRTRSDVAKNIQYF.

The chain employs TRBV25-1 and TRBJ2-7, with D tentatively TRBD1 (6 bases). This CDR3 has 17 residues. V lost 4 bases, J lost 0 bases, and 19 bases lay in between. The germline CDR1 and CDR2 sequences are MGHDK and SYGVNS. The CDR3 region has the DNA TGTGCCAGCAGTGGATCAATCCCACAGGGATTCTCCTACGAGCAGTACTTC. Translated, it gives CASSGSIPQGFSYEQYF.

The sample holds one count of this clone. The chain carries TRBV4-3 and TRBJ1-5; unclear D gene. V lost 0 bases, J lost 7 bases, and 13 bases lay in between. Germline CDR1 and CDR2: LGHNA and YSLEER. The CDR3 is 15 residues long. The CDR3 spells CASSQDPMSHQPQHF. The CDR3 DNA sequence: TGCGCCAGCAGCCAAGATCCTATGAGTCACCAGCCCCAGCATTTT.

The gene calls are TRBV27 and TRBJ2-3, with 11 bases matching TRBD2. The CDR3 contains 16 residues. Trimming cost V 3 bases and J 2 bases; bases outside gene matches: 4. CDR1 and CDR2 from the germline V gene are MNHEY and SMNVEV (reference sequence). The CDR3 nucleotides read TGTGCCAGCAGTTTGGGACTAGCGGATCTCACAGATACGCAGTATTTT. It yields the protein CASSLGLADLTDTQYF.

This chain joins TRBV5-1 and TRBJ1-1, with TRBD1 matching 7 bases. Germline trimming cut 0 bases from V and 2 bases from J; bases unmatched to any gene: 7. Germline lookup yields CDR1 SGHRS and CDR2 YFSETQ. The CDR3 extends over 16 amino acids. CDR3 DNA: TGCGCCAGCAGCTTGGTGGGAAACAGGGGAAACACTGAAGCTTTCTTT. This encodes CASSLVGNRGNTEAFF.

The V and J genes are TRBV15 and TRBJ1-1, with 9 positions matching TRBD1. V lost 1 base to trimming and J lost 4 bases; unmatched junction nucleotides: 4. The CDR3 is made up of 15 amino acids. Germline V gene data show CDR1 as LNHNV and CDR2 as YYDKDF (reference sequence). CDR3 region: CATSRGGQGTTEAFF. In nucleotides, the CDR3 is TGTGCCACCAGCAGAGGGGGACAGGGCACCACTGAAGCTTTCTTT.